A single sample is the source of the 28 T cell receptor beta chains below, sequenced in a study of regulatory T cells in long-lasting Graves disease. CDR3-region Arm-PCR and iRepertoire HTBI primers produced the TCR beta libraries. A single record per CDR3 protein comes from TCRdb applying MiXCR to the multiplex PCR reads. Of about 660,000 distinct CDR3 sequences in the sample, around 30% were seen once. Specified time point: persistent/refractory GD, antithyroid drugs over 5 years with positive TRAb. Construction of the TCR library relied on RNA isolated from PBMCs. The source was peripheral blood mononuclear cells (PBMCs), collected when the disease was refractory, from a patient treated with antithyroid drugs. The receptors shown here come from a female donor with Graves disease.

This rearrangement joins TRBV7-2 to TRBJ1-2, with D possibly being TRBD1 (6 bases). This CDR3 has 13 residues. The ends were cut back, 6 bases at V and 8 bases at J, with 16 bases in the middle. CDR1 is SGHTA and CDR2 is FQGNSA in the germline V gene. The CDR3 DNA follows: TGTGCCAGCAGGCGTTCAGGGGCGCAGGGCTACACCTTC. Its translation is CASRRSGAQGYTF.

J is TRBJ1-5 and V is TRBV7-9; the match to TRBD1 covers 10 bases. Germline trimming cut 4 bases from V and 2 bases from J; bases unmatched to any gene: 11. The CDR3 extends over 18 amino acids. Germline V gives CDR1 SEHNR, CDR2 FQNEAQ (reference sequence). The CDR3 loop reads CASSSSGTGALGNQPQHF. CDR3 DNA: TGTGCCAGCAGCTCCAGCGGGACAGGGGCCTTGGGCAATCAGCCCCAGCATTTT.

This clonotype showed up just a few times. CDR3 amino acids: CASSEALFWGKVDQPQHF. In DNA, the CDR3 is TGTGCCAGCAGTGAAGCGCTGTTCTGGGGGAAGGTCGATCAGCCCCAGCATTTT. The chain uses TRBV6-1 and TRBJ1-5, with TRBD1 as a possible D gene (5 bases). V dropped 0 bases and J dropped 5 bases, with 20 bases sitting between them. Per the germline V gene, CDR1 is MNHNS and CDR2 is SASEGT. The CDR3 is 18 amino acids.

This clonotype was counted a few times. The rearrangement uses TRBV20-1 and TRBJ2-7; 10 positions match TRBD2. The germline V gene encodes CDR1 DFQATT and CDR2 SNEGSKA (reference sequence). This CDR3 contains 14 residues. J lost 3 bases, V lost 5 bases, and 7 bases had no gene match. The CDR3 nucleotides read TGCAGTGCTGGTAGCGGGAGGTCCTTCTACGAGCAGTACTTC. This codes for CSAGSGRSFYEQYF.

A single count supports this clonotype. The chain is built from TRBV5-1 and TRBJ2-5, with TRBD2 matching 10 bases. This CDR3 spans 14 amino acids. V trimming: 2 bases; J trimming: 4 bases; junction bases outside the gene matches: 2. Germline CDR1 is SGHRS and CDR2 is YFSETQ. The chain's CDR3 is CASSFWTSGETQYF. CDR3 sequence (DNA): TGCGCCAGCAGCTTTTGGACTAGCGGAGAGACCCAGTACTTC.

CDR3 sequence: CASNHRGPDEQYF. The CDR3 DNA sequence: TGCGCCAGCAACCACAGGGGGCCGGACGAGCAGTACTTC. The rearrangement joins TRBV5-1 to TRBJ2-7; 9 positions match TRBD1. Germline loops: CDR1 SGHRS, CDR2 YFSETQ. V dropped 6 bases and J dropped 5; count of bases not matched to a gene: 6. This CDR3 is 13 amino acids long.

The chain carries TRBV7-9 and TRBJ1-6, with D perhaps TRBD1 (5 bases). This CDR3 has 14 residues. Trimming removed 2 bases from V and 7 bases from J, with 9 bases in between. Germline loops: CDR1 SEHNR, CDR2 FQNEAQ (reference sequence). CDR3 nucleotides: TGTGCCAGCAGCTTACGGGACGGCAATTCACCCCTCCACTTT. It encodes CASSLRDGNSPLHF.

This chain uses TRBV15 with TRBJ1-5; D is ambiguous. The CDR3 has 15 amino acids. V was trimmed by 2 bases and J by 0 bases, leaving 8 bases between them. Germline V gene data show CDR1 as LNHNV and CDR2 as YYDKDF (reference sequence). The CDR3, as DNA: TGTGCCACCAGCAGATCCCGCTTTAGCAATCAGCCCCAGCATTTT. Protein product: CATSRSRFSNQPQHF.

This clonotype appeared a few times. This chain links TRBV6-2 or TRBV6-3 with TRBJ1-2; D uncertain. Trimming removed 7 bases at V and 8 bases at J, with 14 bases between. CDR1 is MNHEY, CDR2 SVGEGT, per germline. The CDR3 runs 12 residues. This chain's CDR3 is CASNQDPEGYTF. For the CDR3, the DNA is TGTGCCAGCAATCAGGACCCCGAAGGCTACACCTTC.

This clonotype has just a few counts. The rearrangement uses TRBV5-1 and TRBJ1-3; D ambiguous. This CDR3 has 15 residues. V shed 3 bases and J shed 0 bases, with 10 bases lying between them. The germline V gene encodes CDR1 SGHRS and CDR2 YFSETQ. CDR3 region: CASSSVGGSGNTIYF. The CDR3 DNA reads TGCGCCAGCAGCTCCGTAGGAGGCTCTGGAAACACCATATATTTT.

This clonotype was seen more than once but under ten times. V and J are TRBV19 and TRBJ1-1; D gene unclear. The germline gives CDR1 LNHDA, CDR2 SQIVND (reference sequence). V shed 8 bases and J shed 5 bases, with 12 bases lying between them. This CDR3 comprises 12 residues. CDR3 nucleotide sequence: TGTGCCAGTTCCGGGTCATATACTGAAGCTTTCTTT. It specifies CASSGSYTEAFF.

This clonotype appeared many times. The chain has TRBV2 and TRBJ1-5; the D gene is possibly TRBD1 (6 bases). The germline V gene encodes CDR1 SNHLY and CDR2 FYNNEI. Trimming left V 7 bases short and J 10 bases short, with 20 bases between. CDR3 length: 14 amino acids. The CDR3 region has the DNA TGTGCCAGCACCGGGGGGCGGCCGTGGAGCCCCCAGCATTTT. Amino acids: CASTGGRPWSPQHF.

This clonotype was detected a few times. This chain connects TRBV5-4 to TRBJ2-7, with 7 bases aligning to TRBD2. The CDR3 covers 15 residues. In germline, CDR1 is SGHNT, CDR2 YYREEE (reference sequence). With V trimmed by 0 bases and J by 2 bases, 5 bases remained unmatched. The CDR3 reads CASSLASSGPYEQYF. The CDR3 nucleotides read TGTGCCAGCAGCTTGGCTTCTAGCGGACCCTACGAGCAGTACTTC.

The CDR3 reads CASSLPGEGEKLFF. The CDR3 DNA is TGCGCCAGCAGCTTGCCTGGGGAGGGTGAAAAACTGTTTTTT. This rearrangement joins TRBV5-1 to TRBJ1-4, with unresolved D. The germline V and J ends were trimmed by 1 base and 7 bases, with 11 bases remaining between them. Germline loops: CDR1 SGHRS, CDR2 YFSETQ. The CDR3 contains 14 residues.

This clonotype occurred once. One end of the junction varies from germline; a read error may be responsible. The chain links TRBV6-1 to TRBJ1-4; 9 bases fit TRBD1. This CDR3 comprises 15 residues. Germline V gene lookup returns CDR1 MNHNS and CDR2 SASEGT. CDR3 protein: CASSEGGTGTEKLLF. In DNA form, the CDR3 reads TGTGCCAGCAGTGAAGGTGGGACAGGGACTGAAAAACTGCTTTTT.

This clonotype was picked up many times. This sequence joins TRBV6-1 and TRBJ1-6, with TRBD1 matching over 10 bases. The CDR3 is made up of 14 amino acids. V was clipped by 6 bases and J by 9 bases; unmatched bases: 5. The germline CDR1 and CDR2 sequences are MNHNS and SASEGT. CDR3 loop: CASRTGGSVSPLHF. CDR3 DNA sequence: TGTGCCAGCAGGACAGGGGGCTCAGTTTCACCCCTCCACTTT.

The chain carries TRBV29-1 and TRBJ1-1; D call uncertain. This CDR3 is built from 12 residues. Germline V gene sequence: CDR1 SQVTM, CDR2 ANQGSEA. V shed 3 bases and J shed 1 base, with 6 bases lying between them. CDR3 in DNA: TGCAGCGTTGACGAAGGGAACACTGAAGCTTTCTTT. This translates into CSVDEGNTEAFF.

On this clonotype itself: This may stem from a read error, because a much larger clone lies one nucleotide away. The rearrangement uses TRBV6-6 and TRBJ1-2, with D unresolved. CDR1 is MNHNY and CDR2 is SVGAGI in the germline V gene (reference sequence). The CDR3 loop spans 13 amino acids. DNA of the CDR3: TGTGCCAGCAGTTACTCGGGGTTCTATGGCAACACCTTC. The encoded protein is CASSYSGFYGNTF.

The chain carries TRBV15 and TRBJ1-5, with a tentative D call TRBD1 (6 bases). Germline CDR1 reads LNHNV; CDR2 reads YYDKDF (reference sequence). The CDR3 is 17 residues long. Trimming cost V 3 bases and J 0 bases, with 15 bases left between them. CDR3 sequence reads: CATSRLGTGCSNQPQHF. The DNA for the CDR3 is TGTGCCACCAGCAGGCTGGGCACAGGGTGTAGCAATCAGCCCCAGCATTTT.

The rearrangement uses TRBV20-1 and TRBJ1-6, with 7 bases matching TRBD1. Germline V gene lookup returns CDR1 DFQATT and CDR2 SNEGSKA (reference sequence). This CDR3 is built from 15 residues. The junction had 6 bases not matched to a gene; V was cut back by 0 bases and J by 7 bases. The CDR3 protein is CSARDRGQTNSPLHF. The CDR3 DNA reads as TGCAGTGCTAGAGATAGGGGACAGACAAATTCACCCCTCCACTTT.

This clonotype was picked up a small number of times. This rearrangement joins TRBV10-3 to TRBJ2-7; D possibly corresponds to TRBD1 (5 bases). This CDR3 spans 13 amino acids. V lost 3 bases, J lost 2 bases, and 8 bases lay in between. Germline loops: CDR1 ENHRY, CDR2 SYGVKD. The CDR3 loop reads CAISDADTYEQYF. The CDR3, as DNA: TGTGCCATCAGTGACGCGGACACCTACGAGCAGTACTTC.

Only a few counts were recorded for this clonotype. This chain uses TRBV7-9 with TRBJ1-1, with D possibly matching TRBD1 (5 bases). This CDR3 comprises 17 residues. The V end was cut by 4 bases, the J end by 1 base, with 19 bases between. Germline V lookup: CDR1 SEHNR, CDR2 FQNEAQ (reference sequence). The chain's CDR3 is CASSSYTGTGKNTEAFF. CDR3 nucleotide sequence: TGTGCCAGCAGCTCATATACCGGGACCGGGAAGAACACTGAAGCTTTCTTT.

The gene calls are TRBV30 and TRBJ1-2, with no clear D. The CDR3 covers 14 residues. Between the trimmed V and J ends, which lost 1 base and 4 bases, there was a span of 13 bases. Germline CDR1 reads GTSNPN; CDR2 reads SVGIG (reference sequence). The CDR3 DNA follows: TGTGCCTGGAGTGCATCGACGGGCTTCTATGGCTACACCTTC. Translating it yields CAWSASTGFYGYTF.

The genes are TRBV13 and TRBJ1-4, with D possibly being TRBD1 (6 bases). The germline V gene encodes CDR1 PRHDT and CDR2 FYEKMQ (reference sequence). V was clipped by 3 bases and J by 8 bases, with 19 bases between them. CDR3 length: 16 amino acids. CDR3 residues: CASSFGRGTLREKLFF. DNA for the CDR3: TGTGCCAGCAGCTTTGGACGGGGGACACTTCGAGAAAAACTGTTTTTT.

This clonotype was seen a handful of times. V usage is TRBV6-5 and J usage is TRBJ2-7; maybe TRBD2 (5 bases). The CDR3 spans 15 residues. Looked up from germline, CDR1 is MNHEY and CDR2 is SVGAGI. V dropped 0 bases and J dropped 3 bases, with 12 bases sitting between them. CDR3: CASSYSGSLGYEQYF. CDR3 nucleotides: TGTGCCAGCAGTTACTCTGGGAGCTTGGGCTACGAGCAGTACTTC.

This clonotype has at least ten counts. The genes are TRBV25-1 and TRBJ1-2; 7 bases are shared with TRBD1. Germline lookup yields CDR1 MGHDK and CDR2 SYGVNS. V trimming: 9 bases; J trimming: 0 bases; junction bases outside the gene matches: 7. This CDR3 has 14 residues. The CDR3 here is CASQPQGSNYGYTF. Here the CDR3 DNA reads TGTGCCAGTCAACCACAGGGGTCTAACTATGGCTACACCTTC.

This clonotype was seen a few times. The DNA of the CDR3 is TGTGCCAGCAGTTCAGGGACAGGGAAGGGTCAGCCCCAGCATTTT. Translated, it gives CASSSGTGKGQPQHF. This chain connects TRBV12-3 or TRBV12-4 to TRBJ1-5; TRBD1 matches 9 bases. The V segment lost 4 bases and the J segment 6 bases; nucleotides outside the gene matches: 7. The CDR3 runs 15 residues.

This clonotype was detected ten times or more. This chain connects TRBV12-3 or TRBV12-4 to TRBJ2-2; 10 nucleotides align to TRBD1. CDR3 length: 13 residues. J was trimmed by 6 bases and V by 6 bases; bases with no gene match: 1. CDR3 protein: CASRTGGAGELFF. For the CDR3, the DNA is TGTGCCAGCAGGACAGGGGGCGCCGGGGAGCTGTTTTTT.